This entry is about one TCR beta chain. CDR1 SGHNT and CDR2 YYREEE come from the germline V gene (reference sequence). The CDR3 sequence is 17 residues long. V gave up 4 bases and J gave up 4 bases; unmatched junction bases: 11. The sample belongs to a study of T-cell memory formation after mild COVID-19. In TCRdb, the 5' RACE reads were re-called with MiXCR into one record per CDR3 protein. The profile covers more than 300,000 distinct CDR3 sequences, with approximately 14% appearing a single time and 22% taken by the ten largest. The rearrangement joins TRBV5-4 to TRBJ1-2, with TRBD1 matching 12 bases. The material sequenced was PBMCs or a T cell subset sorted from them (not recorded which). This TCR came from a man in his late teens or twenties who had mild COVID-19 (a few samples of this study predate the infection). Cell type and time point are not known. CDR3: CASSPMGTGGWGYGYTF. The CDR3 DNA reads as TGTGCCAGCAGCCCAATGGGGACAGGGGGCTGGGGCTATGGCTACACCTTC.